One sample yielded the 20 T cell receptor beta chains listed below, sequenced in a study of blood T cell repertoires in COVID-19. Here immunoSEQ multiplex PCR was the method, and the copy in TCRdb shows in-frame clones only, minus some. This table holds approximately 250,000 clones, about 87% found once. The source material was PBMCs or T cells enriched from blood (not recorded which). These receptors were collected from a woman between 35 and 50 years old with acute COVID-19.

In the case of this clone: Within the sample, other DNA sequences also encode this same CDR3. The chain couples TRBV7-2 to TRBJ2-5, with a possible D match to TRBD2 (6 bases). Trimming took 3 bases from V and 2 from J, leaving 7 bases between them. This CDR3 spans 13 amino acids. CDR1 is SGHTA, CDR2 FQGNSA, per germline. DNA of the CDR3: TGTGCCAGCAGCTTTAGCGGACAAGAGACCCAGTACTTC. Translation gives CASSFSGQETQYF.

This clone was seen a few times. The chain employs TRBV10-1 and TRBJ2-7; 7 bases agree with TRBD1. V dropped 3 bases and J dropped 1; count of bases not matched to a gene: 3. Germline V CDR1 and CDR2: WNHNN, SYGVQD (reference sequence). This CDR3 has 14 amino acids. The CDR3 coding sequence is TGCGCCAGCAGTGAACAGGGGAAATCCTACGAGCAGTACTTC. It encodes CASSEQGKSYEQYF.

The genes are TRBV14 and TRBJ1-2; 7 bases are shared with TRBD1. V shed 5 bases and J 0 bases; nucleotides not matched to a gene: 9. Germline-derived CDR1 and CDR2 are SGHDN and FVKESK. This CDR3 is built from 16 residues. CDR3 in DNA: TGTGCCAGCAGCGCGCATATCGACAGGGCTAACTATGGCTACACCTTC. Amino acid sequence: CASSAHIDRANYGYTF.

This chain's CDR3 is CACPGLGSYNEQFF. CDR3 nucleotides: TGTGCCTGCCCGGGACTGGGCTCCTACAATGAGCAGTTCTTC. The gene calls are TRBV30 and TRBJ2-1; possible D gene TRBD2, 6 bases. Trimming shortened V by 6 bases and J by 0 bases, and 12 bases separated the two germline ends. The CDR3 sequence is 14 residues long. Germline V gives CDR1 GTSNPN, CDR2 SVGIG (reference sequence).

This chain connects TRBV11-3 to TRBJ1-6, with no clear D. This CDR3 is 13 amino acids long. V dropped 3 bases and J dropped 8 bases, with 8 bases sitting between them. Germline V gene data show CDR1 as SGHNT and CDR2 as YENEEA. The CDR3 spells CASSFSVDSPLHF. In DNA form, the CDR3 reads TGTGCCAGCAGCTTTTCGGTGGATTCACCCCTCCACTTT. Full variable domain (missing parts from reference TRBV11-3 and TRBJ1-6): EAGVVQSPRYKIIEKKQPVAFWCNPISGHNTLYWYLQNLGQGPELLIRYENEEAVDDSQLPKDRFSAERLKGVDSTLKIQPAELGDSAVYLCASSFSVDSPLHFGNGTRLTVT.

This clone was detected only once. The chain is built from TRBV27 and TRBJ2-1, with 8 bases lining up with TRBD2. V lost 3 bases, J lost 4 bases, and 5 bases stayed unmatched. CDR3 length: 15 residues. From germline, CDR1 is MNHEY and CDR2 SMNVEV (reference sequence). CDR3 residues: CASSLSLAAYNEQFF. Here the CDR3 DNA reads TGTGCCAGCAGTTTGTCACTAGCGGCTTACAATGAGCAGTTCTTC.

The chain joins TRBV29-1 to TRBJ1-3; D possibly corresponds to TRBD1 (5 bases). The CDR3 is made up of 15 amino acids. CDR1 is SQVTM and CDR2 is ANQGSEA in the germline V gene. Trimming shortened V by 3 bases and J by 2 bases, and 14 bases separated the two germline ends. The CDR3 DNA sequence: TGCAGCGTTGAGTATGAAGACAGACCTGGAAACACCATATATTTT. Translating gives CSVEYEDRPGNTIYF.

The rearrangement links TRBV2 to TRBJ1-2; 10 bases align to TRBD1. This CDR3 has 18 residues. Germline V gene data show CDR1 as SNHLY and CDR2 as FYNNEI. V was pared by 3 bases and J by 2 bases, with 12 bases of the junction left unmatched. CDR3 bases: TGTGCCAGCAGTGATACCGGGACAGGGGTCTATCTCAACTATGGCTACACCTTC. Residues: CASSDTGTGVYLNYGYTF.

V gene TRBV7-2 combines with J gene TRBJ2-3, with 8 bases fitting TRBD2. The V and J ends lost 4 bases and 0 bases, in that order; junction bases with no gene match: 9. The germline V gene encodes CDR1 SGHTA and CDR2 FQGNSA. The CDR3 has 17 amino acids. CDR3 coding DNA: TGTGCCAGCAGCTCGATGACTAGCGTCGCTAGCACAGATACGCAGTATTTT. Translated: CASSSMTSVASTDTQYF.

J is TRBJ2-7 and V is TRBV30; possibly TRBD1 for D (6 bases). Germline V gene data show CDR1 as GTSNPN and CDR2 as SVGIG (reference sequence). The V end was cut by 1 base, the J end by 2 bases, with 9 bases between. This CDR3 spans 13 amino acids. The CDR3 DNA reads as TGTGCCTGGAGTGATGGGACAACCTACGAGCAGTACTTC. Residues: CAWSDGTTYEQYF.

Concerning this clone itself: The junction does not match germline at one end; this may be a read error. V usage is TRBV7-2 and J usage is TRBJ1-5; 10 positions match TRBD1. The CDR3 extends over 22 amino acids. The germline CDR1 and CDR2 sequences are SGHTA and FQGNSA. The DNA for the CDR3 is TGTGCCAGCAGCCTAGCGGGGGTGTGGGACAGGGGACCCTCAGTAACAAATCAGCCCCAGCATTTT. Amino acid sequence: CASSLAGVWDRGPSVTNQPQHF.

The V gene is TRBV11-3, the J gene TRBJ2-3; 14 bases line up with TRBD2. The CDR3 is 15 amino acids. V was clipped by 4 bases and J by 7 bases; unmatched bases: 4. Germline V CDR1 and CDR2: SGHNT, YENEEA. The CDR3 DNA follows: TGTGCCAGCAGCTCGGGACTAGCGGGAGTGAATACGCAGTATTTT. Protein sequence: CASSSGLAGVNTQYF.

This clone was seen more than once but under ten times. This chain connects TRBV10-3 to TRBJ2-3; 11 bases agree with TRBD2. The junction had 4 bases not matched to a gene; V was cut back by 4 bases and J by 1 base. The germline V gene has CDR1 ENHRY and CDR2 SYGVKD. The CDR3 sequence is 16 residues long. CDR3 DNA sequence: TGTGCCATCAGTGGAGGTAGCGGGAGGGGCACAGATACGCAGTATTTT. Amino acid sequence: CAISGGSGRGTDTQYF.

The rearrangement links TRBV5-1 to TRBJ2-3; 9 nucleotides agree with TRBD2. CDR1 is SGHRS, CDR2 YFSETQ, per germline. The CDR3 has 16 amino acids. V gave up 0 bases and J gave up 2 bases; unmatched junction bases: 4. The CDR3 is CASSLVAGGPTDTQYF. As DNA, the CDR3 is TGCGCCAGCAGCTTGGTTGCGGGAGGGCCCACAGATACGCAGTATTTT.

This rearrangement joins TRBV21-1 to TRBJ2-3; TRBD1 was called by the table and not checked on the DNA. TRBV21-1 is classified as a pseudogene. The CDR3 is made up of 19 amino acids. The CDR3 sequence: CASSKVTPLGQRHTDTQYF. The CDR3 nucleotides are TGTGCCAGCAGCAAAGTAACCCCACTTGGACAGCGCCACACAGATACGCAGTATTTT.

The rearrangement links TRBV5-4 to TRBJ1-1; D not resolved. The CDR3 contains 15 residues. The germline V gene encodes CDR1 SGHNT and CDR2 YYREEE (reference sequence). Trimming took off 5 bases at V and 2 bases at J, with 16 bases between the two ends. CDR3 protein: CASRSASGDNTEAFF. The CDR3 nucleotides are TGTGCCAGCAGATCCGCGTCCGGAGATAACACTGAAGCTTTCTTT.

The rearrangement joins TRBV5-1 to TRBJ2-5, with 10 positions matching TRBD1. CDR1 and CDR2 from the germline V gene are SGHRS and YFSETQ. This CDR3 contains 13 residues. V gave up 4 bases and J gave up 5 bases; unmatched junction bases: 2. In DNA, the CDR3 is TGCGCCAGCAGCGGGGGACAGGGGGAGACCCAGTACTTC. Residues: CASSGGQGETQYF.

The gene calls are TRBV2 and TRBJ2-5, with D tentatively TRBD2 (7 bases). Per germline, CDR1 SNHLY and CDR2 FYNNEI. Trimming left V 3 bases short and J 6 bases short, with 14 bases between. This CDR3 comprises 14 residues. The CDR3 DNA sequence: TGTGCCAGCAGTGATGGGGGGGCGGGGAAGACCCAGTACTTC. Its translation is CASSDGGAGKTQYF. Using reference TRBV2 and TRBJ2-5 for the parts outside the CDR3, the full variable domain is EPEVTQTPSHQVTQMGQEVILRCVPISNHLYFYWYRQILGQKVEFLVSFYNNEISEKSEIFDDQFSVERPDGSNFTLKIRSTKLEDSAMYFCASSDGGAGKTQYFGPGTRLLVL.

This clone appeared a few times. J is TRBJ1-6 and V is TRBV5-4, with D possibly being TRBD1 (6 bases). This CDR3 is built from 16 residues. V was cut by 2 bases and J by 5 bases, with 14 bases left in between. The germline gives CDR1 SGHNT, CDR2 YYREEE (reference sequence). The CDR3 nucleotides read TGTGCCAGCAGCTTCATGACAGGCGACAATAATTCACCCCTCCACTTT. Amino acids: CASSFMTGDNNSPLHF.

This chain links TRBV15 with TRBJ2-1, with D possibly matching TRBD2 (6 bases). There are 14 residues in the CDR3. In germline, CDR1 is LNHNV, CDR2 YYDKDF (reference sequence). Trimming pared 1 base from V and 8 bases from J, leaving 12 bases between. The DNA of the CDR3 is TGTGCCACCAGCAGAGGGCGGGACCGCTATGAGCAGTTCTTC. It yields the protein CATSRGRDRYEQFF.